The clone carrying this T cell receptor (beta chain) was seen only once. Its antigen is unknown. The same CDR3 can be traced to other DNA sequences in this sample. This specimen comes from a study of cytomegalovirus exposure and HLA in healthy donors. Study conclusions and caveats: Among TCR beta chains, those listed as cytomegalovirus-associated numbered some 160. In vitro assays verified that three CMV-associated chains recognized CMV antigens specifically. The classifier, whose performance was assessed in both the original and validation cohorts, reportedly diagnosed cytomegalovirus status with high specificity and sensitivity.

Using immunoSEQ multiplex PCR, the repertoire was profiled, and TCRdb retains in-frame clones only, with some absent. The table lists fewer than 400,000 clones, roughly 88% of them singletons. V dropped 2 bases and J dropped 5 bases, with 6 bases sitting between them. This CDR3 spans 11 amino acids. Per germline, CDR1 DFQATT and CDR2 SNEGSKA (reference sequence). Sequencing used PBMCs. This receptor was obtained from a man aged 30 to 45 in good health and CMV-seronegative. The chain employs TRBV20-1 and TRBJ2-5; D remains ambiguous. The CDR3 reads CSARIVETQYF. The CDR3, as DNA: TGCAGTGCTAGAATAGTGGAGACCCAGTACTTC.